These 16 T cell receptor beta chains were sequenced from one sample in a study of T cells after yellow fever vaccination. In TCRdb, the 5' RACE reads were re-called with MiXCR into one record per CDR3 protein. Of roughly 300,000 distinct CDR3 sequences listed, around 7% are singletons. Sequences were derived from PBMCs, sampled approximately 47 days after the first yellow fever vaccination. These receptors were taken from a man between 18 and 35 years old who received the YFV17D yellow fever vaccine.

This clonotype was counted ten times or more. This rearrangement joins TRBV12-3 or TRBV12-4 to TRBJ2-6, with 10 bases fitting TRBD1. V trimming: 7 bases; J trimming: 2 bases; junction bases outside the gene matches: 8. This CDR3 comprises 17 residues. The CDR3, as DNA: TGTGCCAGCAACCCGGGACAGGGGCATACTGGGGCCAACGTCCTGACTTTC. Translation gives CASNPGQGHTGANVLTF.

V and J are TRBV4-3 and TRBJ2-3; maybe TRBD2 (6 bases). Germline CDR1 is LGHNA and CDR2 is YSLEER. Trimming removed 3 bases at V and 1 base at J, with 11 bases between. The CDR3 spans 15 residues. CDR3 amino acids: CASSHRGIGTDTQYF. The CDR3 DNA reads as TGCGCCAGCAGCCATCGGGGGATAGGCACAGATACGCAGTATTTT.

The V and J genes are TRBV27 and TRBJ2-2; D possibly matches TRBD1 or TRBD2 (5 bases each). The CDR3 extends over 12 amino acids. Germline V gene data show CDR1 as MNHEY and CDR2 as SMNVEV (reference sequence). The V end lost 10 bases, the J end lost 7 bases, and 13 bases lay between the germline ends. In DNA, the CDR3 is TGTGCCACCGGTTGGGGGTTCGGGGAGCTGTTTTTT. It encodes CATGWGFGELFF.

This chain joins TRBV12-3 or TRBV12-4 and TRBJ2-6; D tentatively reads TRBD1 or TRBD2 (5 bases each). The V and J ends lost 5 bases and 0 bases respectively, with 11 bases between them. The CDR3 sequence is 16 residues long. CDR3 nucleotide sequence: TGTGCCAGCAGTATGGGACGCAACTCTGGGGCCAACGTCCTGACTTTC. It encodes CASSMGRNSGANVLTF.

The rearrangement uses TRBV6-1 and TRBJ1-6, with a weak D call TRBD1 (5 bases). Germline V CDR1 and CDR2: MNHNS, SASEGT. The germline V and J ends were trimmed by 6 bases and 5 bases, with 14 bases remaining between them. The length of the CDR3 is 15 residues. CDR3 amino acids: CASRRLKGHNSPLHF. As DNA, the CDR3 is TGTGCCAGCAGGCGACTGAAGGGGCATAATTCACCCCTCCACTTT.

This clonotype was seen repeatedly, ten times or more. V is TRBV12-3 or TRBV12-4 and J is TRBJ2-5, with D perhaps TRBD2 (6 bases). CDR3 length: 15 amino acids. Trimming stripped 0 bases from V and 3 bases from J, with 11 bases between. CDR3 bases: TGTGCCAGCAGTTTAGCGGGACTGACCGAAGAGACCCAGTACTTC. Amino acids: CASSLAGLTEETQYF.

This clonotype has just a few counts. CDR3: CASSGTLNTGELFF. In nucleotides, the CDR3 is TGTGCCAGCTCCGGGACCCTTAACACCGGGGAGCTGTTTTTT. The rearrangement links TRBV12-3 or TRBV12-4 to TRBJ2-2; D might be TRBD1 or TRBD2, each matching 5 bases. The CDR3 sequence is 14 residues long. Trimming pared 8 bases from V and 2 bases from J, leaving 12 bases between.

This clonotype was counted many times. This chain connects TRBV18 to TRBJ1-6; no clear D gene. The V gene lost 3 bases and the J gene lost 5 bases, with 11 bases spanning the gap. The CDR3 runs to 15 residues. The germline V gene encodes CDR1 KGHSH and CDR2 LQKENI. The CDR3 loop is CASSPGRPDNSPLHF. The CDR3 nucleotides read TGTGCCAGCTCACCCGGACGGCCGGATAATTCACCCCTCCACTTT. Full variable domain (outside the CDR3, taken from reference TRBV18 and TRBJ1-6): NAGVMQNPRHLVRRRGQEARLRCSPMKGHSHVYWYRQLPEEGLKFMVYLQKENIIDESGMPKERFSAEFPKEGPSILRIQQVVRGDSAAYFCASSPGRPDNSPLHFGNGTRLTVT.

In its sample, this clonotype was seen many times. The chain employs TRBV5-1 and TRBJ1-4; possibly TRBD1 for D (5 bases). V gave up 4 bases and J gave up 0 bases, with 7 bases separating them. CDR3 length: 14 residues. From germline, CDR1 is SGHRS and CDR2 YFSETQ. CDR3 in amino acids: CASSPTATNEKLFF. The DNA of the CDR3 is TGCGCCAGCAGCCCGACAGCAACTAATGAAAAACTGTTTTTT.

This clonotype showed up just a few times. V gene TRBV4-3 combines with J gene TRBJ1-1, with 10 bases matching TRBD1. V shed 3 bases, J shed 2 bases, and the junction held 12 bases outside the gene matches. Per the germline V gene, CDR1 is LGHNA and CDR2 is YSLEER. The CDR3 has 18 residues. The CDR3 spells CASSHADFRDRGNTEAFF. For the CDR3, the DNA is TGCGCCAGCAGCCATGCCGACTTCCGGGACAGGGGTAACACTGAAGCTTTCTTT.

This clonotype has only a few counts. The V call is TRBV4-3, the J call TRBJ2-3, with 15 bases fitting TRBD2. V was pared by 0 bases and J by 6 bases, with 1 base of the junction left unmatched. Germline lookup yields CDR1 LGHNA and CDR2 YSLEER. The CDR3 has 16 amino acids. The CDR3 DNA reads TGCGCCAGCAGCCAAGAAGGACTAGCGGGGGGGGATACGCAGTATTTT. It is translated as CASSQEGLAGGDTQYF.

This clonotype has at least ten counts. The J gene is TRBJ2-3, the V gene TRBV6-4, with 7 bases that match TRBD2. This CDR3 is built from 14 residues. Germline assignment: CDR1 MRHNA and CDR2 SNTAGT. With 7 bases clipped from V and 2 bases from J, the junction kept 6 bases outside the gene matches. The CDR3 sequence: CASKRGEHTDTQYF. The CDR3 region has the DNA TGTGCCAGCAAACGGGGGGAACACACAGATACGCAGTATTTT.

The V call is TRBV5-1, the J call TRBJ2-1; tentative D call: TRBD1 (5 bases). With 0 bases removed from V and 5 bases from J, the gap between germline ends came to 9 bases. Germline V CDR1 and CDR2: SGHRS, YFSETQ. The CDR3 extends over 14 amino acids. The CDR3 loop is CASSLVQGNNEQFF. For the CDR3, the DNA is TGCGCCAGCAGCTTGGTTCAGGGTAACAATGAGCAGTTCTTC.

The rearrangement links TRBV27 to TRBJ1-6; 9 nucleotides line up with TRBD1. CDR3 size: 16 residues. V was pared by 6 bases and J by 0 bases, with 3 bases of the junction left unmatched. Germline V gene sequence: CDR1 MNHEY, CDR2 SMNVEV (reference sequence). The CDR3 reads CASSLTGGSYNSPLHF. The CDR3 nucleotides are TGTGCCAGCAGCCTGACAGGGGGCTCCTATAATTCACCCCTCCACTTT.

The rearrangement uses TRBV7-8 and TRBJ1-1, with D perhaps TRBD1 (5 bases). The CDR3 consists of 16 residues. V lost 5 bases, J lost 0 bases, and 16 bases lay in between. CDR1 and CDR2 from the germline V gene are SGHVS and FQNEAQ. CDR3 nucleotide sequence: TGTGCCAGCAGCCAAGACAGAAACTCCATGAACACTGAAGCTTTCTTT. Translating gives CASSQDRNSMNTEAFF.

The chain combines TRBV5-4 with TRBJ1-6; D call uncertain. V was clipped by 2 bases and J by 14 bases, with 17 bases between them. Germline V gene lookup returns CDR1 SGHNT and CDR2 YYREEE (reference sequence). This CDR3 is 14 amino acids long. The CDR3 loop reads CASSFGGPAQTLHF. Written as DNA, the CDR3 is TGTGCCAGCAGCTTCGGCGGGCCGGCCCAAACCCTCCACTTT.